This T cell receptor beta chain was captured by sequencing in a study of blood T cells in healthy people across ages. This clonotype has more than one count but fewer than ten. What it binds is not known. For the second PCR, which ran for about 7 to 12 cycles, a sample-barcoded 5' primer and a J-beta primer mix were used. TCRdb re-analysed the 5' RACE reads in MiXCR, keeping a single row per CDR3 protein. The data hold hundreds of thousands of distinct CDR3 sequences, with roughly 56% observed a single time. General study points: Older age went with lower TCR beta diversity per million T cells, in a roughly linear way. Long-lived and aged donors differed, with more naive CD4+ cells and higher diversity in the long-lived.

The receptor was derived from a man aged 40-49 years in good health. The source material was blood.

Written as DNA, the CDR3 is TGTGCCAGCAGCTTAGAACAGTTTTCGGGACAGGGGCCCGGAGTTTCCTACGAGCAGTACTTC. Encoded protein: CASSLEQFSGQGPGVSYEQYF. The chain joins TRBV7-6 to TRBJ2-7; 10 bases are shared with TRBD1. V gave up 1 base and J gave up 1 base; unmatched junction bases: 19. The CDR3 sequence is 21 residues long. Germline V gene lookup returns CDR1 SGHVS and CDR2 FNYEAQ.